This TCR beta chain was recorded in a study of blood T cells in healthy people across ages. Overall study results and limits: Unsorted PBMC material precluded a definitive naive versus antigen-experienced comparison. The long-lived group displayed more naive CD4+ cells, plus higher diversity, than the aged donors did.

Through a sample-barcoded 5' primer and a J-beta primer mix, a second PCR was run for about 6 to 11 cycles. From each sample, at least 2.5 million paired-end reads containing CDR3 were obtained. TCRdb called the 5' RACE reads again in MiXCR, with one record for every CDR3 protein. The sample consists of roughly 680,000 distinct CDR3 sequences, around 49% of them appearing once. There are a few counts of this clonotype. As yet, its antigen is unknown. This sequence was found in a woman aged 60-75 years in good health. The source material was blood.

CDR3 amino acids: CASSSDSRDEQYF. The CDR3 region has the DNA TGTGCCAGCAGTTCGGACTCGAGGGACGAGCAGTACTTC. The chain has TRBV11-3 and TRBJ2-7; the D gene is possibly TRBD2 (5 bases). V was cut by 6 bases and J by 5 bases, with 14 bases left in between. This CDR3 has 13 residues. Germline CDR1 is SGHNT and CDR2 is YENEEA.